The present entry profiles one TCR beta chain with its context. Repertoires were generated with immunoSEQ multiplex PCR, while TCRdb's copy carries only in-frame clones and drops some. This table holds more than 300,000 clones, 90% found once. The CDR3 consists of 14 residues. Germline CDR1 and CDR2: SEHNR and FQNEAQ (reference sequence). V was pared by 6 bases and J by 4 bases, with 6 bases of the junction left unmatched. The record originates from a study of blood T cell repertoires in COVID-19. The receptor comes from a woman aged 25 to 39 who had been exposed to COVID-19. Sequencing was carried out using PBMCs or T cells enriched from blood (not recorded which). This sequence joins TRBV7-9 and TRBJ1-2; TRBD1 matches 9 bases. CDR3: CASSQDRGIYGYTF. In DNA, the CDR3 is TGTGCCAGCAGTCAAGACAGGGGGATCTATGGCTACACCTTC.